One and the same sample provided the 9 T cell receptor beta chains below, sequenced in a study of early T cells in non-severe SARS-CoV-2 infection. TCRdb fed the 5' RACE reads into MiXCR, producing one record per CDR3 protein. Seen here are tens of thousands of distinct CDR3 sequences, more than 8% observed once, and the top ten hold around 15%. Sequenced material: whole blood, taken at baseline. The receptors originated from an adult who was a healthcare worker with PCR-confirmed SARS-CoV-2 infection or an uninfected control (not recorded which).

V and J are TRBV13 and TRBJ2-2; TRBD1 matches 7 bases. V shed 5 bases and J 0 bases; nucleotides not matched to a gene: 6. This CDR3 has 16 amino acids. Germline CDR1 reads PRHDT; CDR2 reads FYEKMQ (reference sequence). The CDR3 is CASSKRDRANTGELFF. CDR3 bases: TGTGCCAGCAGCAAGAGAGACAGGGCGAACACCGGGGAGCTGTTTTTT.

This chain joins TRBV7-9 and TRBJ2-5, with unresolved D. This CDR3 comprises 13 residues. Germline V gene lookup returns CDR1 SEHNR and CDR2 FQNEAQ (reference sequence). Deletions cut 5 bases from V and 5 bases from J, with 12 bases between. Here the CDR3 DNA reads TGTGCCAGCAGCGGGAAGGGTTTGGAGACCCAGTACTTC. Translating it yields CASSGKGLETQYF.

The CDR3 sequence is CASSRQAGTGANVLTF. CDR3 DNA: TGTGCCAGCAGTCGGCAGGCTGGCACTGGGGCCAACGTCCTGACTTTC. The chain recombines TRBV6-5 with TRBJ2-6; no clear D gene. The CDR3 totals 16 residues. The germline V and J ends were trimmed by 5 bases and 2 bases, with 13 bases remaining between them. Germline CDR1 MNHEY, CDR2 SVGAGI.

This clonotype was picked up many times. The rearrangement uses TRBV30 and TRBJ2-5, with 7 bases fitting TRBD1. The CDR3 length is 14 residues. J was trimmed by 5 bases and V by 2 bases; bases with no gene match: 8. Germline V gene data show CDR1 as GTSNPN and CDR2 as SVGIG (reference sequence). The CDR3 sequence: CAWSFKTGKETQYF. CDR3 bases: TGTGCCTGGAGTTTCAAGACAGGGAAGGAGACCCAGTACTTC.

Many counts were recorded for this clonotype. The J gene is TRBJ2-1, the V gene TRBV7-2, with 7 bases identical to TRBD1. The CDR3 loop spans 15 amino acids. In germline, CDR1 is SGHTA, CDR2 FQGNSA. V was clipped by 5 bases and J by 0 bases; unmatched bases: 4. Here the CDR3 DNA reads TGTGCCAGCAGCCGCAGACAGGGCTCCTACAATGAGCAGTTCTTC. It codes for CASSRRQGSYNEQFF.

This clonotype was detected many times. The CDR3 protein is CASSTRQGRTDTQYF. CDR3 nucleotides: TGTGCCAGCAGCACTCGACAGGGGCGCACAGATACGCAGTATTTT. This chain links TRBV7-2 with TRBJ2-3; 8 positions match TRBD1. V was pared by 5 bases and J by 1 base, with 5 bases of the junction left unmatched. CDR1 and CDR2 (germline): SGHTA, FQGNSA. This CDR3 contains 15 residues.

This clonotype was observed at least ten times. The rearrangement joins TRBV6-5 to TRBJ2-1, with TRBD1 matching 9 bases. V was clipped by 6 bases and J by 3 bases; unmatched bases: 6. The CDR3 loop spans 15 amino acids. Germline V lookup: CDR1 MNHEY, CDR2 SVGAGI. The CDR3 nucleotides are TGTGCCAGCAGATCCACAGGGGGCGTCTACAATGAGCAGTTCTTC. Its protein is CASRSTGGVYNEQFF.

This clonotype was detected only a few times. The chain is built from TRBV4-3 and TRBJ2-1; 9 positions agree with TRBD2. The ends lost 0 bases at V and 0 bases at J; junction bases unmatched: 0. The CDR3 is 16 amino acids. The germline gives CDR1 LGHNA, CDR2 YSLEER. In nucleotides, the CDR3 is TGCGCCAGCAGCCAAGATAGCGGGAGCTCCTACAATGAGCAGTTCTTC. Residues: CASSQDSGSSYNEQFF.

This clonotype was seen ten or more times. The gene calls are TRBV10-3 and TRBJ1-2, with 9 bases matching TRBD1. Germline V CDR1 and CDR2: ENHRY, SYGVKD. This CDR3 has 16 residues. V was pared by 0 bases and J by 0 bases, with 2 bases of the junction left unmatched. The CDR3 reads CAISESGQGPNYGYTF. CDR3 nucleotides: TGTGCCATCAGTGAGTCGGGACAGGGACCTAACTATGGCTACACCTTC.